This T cell receptor (beta chain) comes out of a study of cytomegalovirus exposure and HLA in healthy donors (TCRdb year 2017). Regarding the study in general: The 650 to 750 repertoires of the first cohort and the 95 to 150 validation repertoires were produced on the same platform, according to a later analysis. The study combined high-throughput TCR immunosequencing, statistical association of individual TCRs with disease status, and machine learning to predict cytomegalovirus infection status. The study aimed to test whether signatures of past pathogen exposure could be identified by cataloging public T cell receptors. A separate validation cohort of 100 to 150 different subjects was used in addition to the roughly 670-subject first cohort. The paper's findings and limits, for the study overall: Three of the identified cytomegalovirus-associated TCR beta chains were confirmed in vitro to be specific for cytomegalovirus antigens. Most TCR sequences were seen in very few donors, while some public TCRs were found in many individuals. A total of 150 or so TCR beta chains were listed by the study as associated with cytomegalovirus. Subsequent analysis determined that TCRs grouped into clusters in the first cohort also showed a tendency toward co-occurrence across the approximately 120 validation repertoires, and 85% to 95% of cluster scores exceeded 0. In both the original and validation cohorts, the classifier was reported to diagnose cytomegalovirus status with high specificity and sensitivity. All 130 or so repertoires were used to score co-occurrence in the validation cohort in a later analysis, because that analysis had no HLA typing for the cohort. The authors suggested that the approach could potentially be extended to other disease states and immunological phenotypes.

Library preparation was by the immunoSEQ multiplex PCR assay. Under the source paper's analysis protocol: To diagnose cytomegalovirus status from the catalog of TCR beta chain sequences, a statistical classification framework was built. Imported from immuneACCESS, the table was reduced by TCRdb to in-frame sequences with V and J called. These copies leave out some clones; in studies compared against another copy, an unresolved V gene accounts for under half, and the cause of the remainder is not known. The D gene and trimming were derived from the DNA, and the V and J assignments and clone size from that table. The sample table contains a few hundred thousand clones; only one count was recorded for roughly 88% of them. Roughly 0.8% of the sample is held by the ten biggest clonotypes. Donors formed part of the validation cohort, which comprised 120 subjects and was distinct from the first cohort of several hundred subjects.

As regards this clone: The specificity of this receptor is unknown. No base qualities exist here, and no much larger clone lies one base off it.

The CDR3 runs 13 amino acids, cysteine and phenylalanine included. Of all the DNA, just the CDR3 is kept, 39 bases in frame from base 1. Per the germline V gene (reference sequence), MNHEY is the CDR1 and SMNVEV is the CDR2. V is cut by 6 bases and J by 2 bases, and the space between the germline ends is 7 bases. The TCR comes from a young woman in good health and CMV-seronegative. The rearranged chain carries TRBV27 and TRBJ2-2; a tentative D match to TRBD1 spans 5 bases. The specimen was PBMCs. The sequenced DNA: TGTGCCAGCAGGACAGACAACACCGGGGAGCTGTTTTTT. It translates as CASRTDNTGELFF.